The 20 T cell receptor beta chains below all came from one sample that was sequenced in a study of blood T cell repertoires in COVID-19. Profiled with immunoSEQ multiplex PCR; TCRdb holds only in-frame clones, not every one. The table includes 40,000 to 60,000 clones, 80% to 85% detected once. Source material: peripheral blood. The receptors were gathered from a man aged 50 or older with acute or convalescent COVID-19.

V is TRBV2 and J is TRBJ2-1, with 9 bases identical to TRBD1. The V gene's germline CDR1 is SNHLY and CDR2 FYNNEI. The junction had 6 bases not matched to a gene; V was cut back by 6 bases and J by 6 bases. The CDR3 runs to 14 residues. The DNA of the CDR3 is TGTGCCAGCAGGCGCGAGACAGGGGGCAATGAGCAGTTCTTC. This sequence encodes CASRRETGGNEQFF.

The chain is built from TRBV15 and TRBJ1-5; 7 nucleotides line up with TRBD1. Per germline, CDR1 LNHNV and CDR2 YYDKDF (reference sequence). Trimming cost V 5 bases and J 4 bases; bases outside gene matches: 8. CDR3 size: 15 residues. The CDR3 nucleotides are TGTGCCACCAGCGAAGACAGGGCCCGTAATCAGCCCCAGCATTTT. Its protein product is CATSEDRARNQPQHF.

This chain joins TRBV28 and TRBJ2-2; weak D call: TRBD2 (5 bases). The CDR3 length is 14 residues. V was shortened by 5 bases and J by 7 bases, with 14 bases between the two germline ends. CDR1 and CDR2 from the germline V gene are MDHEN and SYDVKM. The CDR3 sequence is CASSPWEKSGELFF. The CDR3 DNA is TGTGCCAGCAGTCCCTGGGAGAAAAGCGGGGAGCTGTTTTTT. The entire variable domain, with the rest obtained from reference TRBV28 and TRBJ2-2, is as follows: DVKVTQSSRYLVKRTGEKVFLECVQDMDHENMFWYRQDPGLGLRLIYFSYDVKMKEKGDIPEGYSVSREKKERFSLILESASTNQTSMYLCASSPWEKSGELFFGEGSRLTVL.

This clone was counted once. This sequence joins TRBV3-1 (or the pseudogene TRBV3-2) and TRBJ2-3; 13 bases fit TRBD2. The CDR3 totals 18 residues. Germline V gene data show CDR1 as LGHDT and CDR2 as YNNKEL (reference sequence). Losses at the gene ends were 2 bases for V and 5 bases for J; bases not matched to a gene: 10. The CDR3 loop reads CASSQFGGTSGVKDTQYF. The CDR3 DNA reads TGTGCCAGCAGCCAATTTGGGGGGACTAGCGGGGTAAAAGATACGCAGTATTTT.

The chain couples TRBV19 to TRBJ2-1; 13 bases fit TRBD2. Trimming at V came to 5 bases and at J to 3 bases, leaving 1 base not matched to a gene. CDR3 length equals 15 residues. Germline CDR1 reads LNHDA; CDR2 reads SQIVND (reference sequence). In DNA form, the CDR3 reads TGTGCCAGTAGTCGGACTAGCGGGAGCTACAATGAGCAGTTCTTC. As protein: CASSRTSGSYNEQFF.

The CDR3 spells CASSLRGAGDNTGELFF. CDR3 in DNA: TGTGCCAGCAGCTTAAGGGGCGCAGGGGATAACACCGGGGAGCTGTTTTTT. The V and J genes are TRBV7-2 and TRBJ2-2; a weak D match, TRBD1 (6 bases). The CDR3 runs 17 residues. The germline V gene has CDR1 SGHTA and CDR2 FQGNSA. The germline V and J ends were trimmed by 2 bases and 2 bases, with 15 bases remaining between them.

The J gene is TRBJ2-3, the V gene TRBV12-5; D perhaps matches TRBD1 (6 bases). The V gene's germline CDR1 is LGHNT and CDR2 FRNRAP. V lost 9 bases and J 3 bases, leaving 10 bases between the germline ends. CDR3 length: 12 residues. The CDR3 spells CASQGMTDTQYF. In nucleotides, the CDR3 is TGTGCTAGCCAGGGGATGACAGATACGCAGTATTTT.

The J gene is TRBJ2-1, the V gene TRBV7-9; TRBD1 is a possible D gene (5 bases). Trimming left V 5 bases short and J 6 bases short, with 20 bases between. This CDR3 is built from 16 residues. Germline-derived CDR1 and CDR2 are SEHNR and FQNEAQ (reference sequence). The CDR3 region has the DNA TGTGCCAGCAGCCCCAGCATGAGCAGGGTCTTCAATGAGCAGTTCTTC. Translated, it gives CASSPSMSRVFNEQFF.

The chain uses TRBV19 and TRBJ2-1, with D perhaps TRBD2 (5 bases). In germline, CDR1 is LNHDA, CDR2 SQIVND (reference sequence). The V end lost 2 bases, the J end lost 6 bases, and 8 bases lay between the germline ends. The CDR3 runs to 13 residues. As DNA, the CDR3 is TGTGCCAGTAGTATAACTAGTCTCAATGAGCAGTTCTTC. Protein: CASSITSLNEQFF.

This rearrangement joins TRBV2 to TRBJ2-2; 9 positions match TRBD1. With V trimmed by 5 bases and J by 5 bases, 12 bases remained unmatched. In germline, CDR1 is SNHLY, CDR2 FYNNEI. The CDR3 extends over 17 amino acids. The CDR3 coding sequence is TGTGCCAGCAGTTTGTCCCGGGACAGGGATCGAACCGGGGAGCTGTTTTTT. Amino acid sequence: CASSLSRDRDRTGELFF.

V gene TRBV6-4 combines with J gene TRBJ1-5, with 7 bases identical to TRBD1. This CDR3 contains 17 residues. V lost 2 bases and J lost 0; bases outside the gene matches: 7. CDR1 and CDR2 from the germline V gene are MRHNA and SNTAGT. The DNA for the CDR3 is TGTGCCAGCAGTGACGACTACAGGGGTTATAGCAATCAGCCCCAGCATTTT. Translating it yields CASSDDYRGYSNQPQHF.

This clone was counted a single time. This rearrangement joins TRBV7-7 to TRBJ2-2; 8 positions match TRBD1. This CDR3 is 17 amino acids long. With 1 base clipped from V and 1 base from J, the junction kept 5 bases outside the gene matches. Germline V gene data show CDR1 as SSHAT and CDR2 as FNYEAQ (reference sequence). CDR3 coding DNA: TGTGCCAGCAGCTTAGGGCCTACAGGGGGGAACACCGGGGAGCTGTTTTTT. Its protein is CASSLGPTGGNTGELFF.

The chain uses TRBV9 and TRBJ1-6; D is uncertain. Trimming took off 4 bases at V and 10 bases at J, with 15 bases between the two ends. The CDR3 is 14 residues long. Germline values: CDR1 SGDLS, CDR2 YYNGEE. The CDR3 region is CASSMGGNESPLHF. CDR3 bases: TGTGCCAGCAGCATGGGAGGGAATGAATCACCCCTCCACTTT. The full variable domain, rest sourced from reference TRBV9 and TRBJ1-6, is DSGVTQTPKHLITATGQRVTLRCSPRSGDLSVYWYQQSLDQGLQFLIQYYNGEERAKGNILERFSAQQFPDLHSELNLSSLELGDSALYFCASSMGGNESPLHFGNGTRLTVT.

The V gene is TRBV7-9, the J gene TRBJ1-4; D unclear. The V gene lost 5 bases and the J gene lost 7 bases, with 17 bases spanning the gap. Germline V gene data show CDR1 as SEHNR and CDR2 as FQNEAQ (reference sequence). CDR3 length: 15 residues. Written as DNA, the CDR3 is TGTGCCAGCAGCCCCTTGGTAGGAGTGAGTGAAAAACTGTTTTTT. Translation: CASSPLVGVSEKLFF.

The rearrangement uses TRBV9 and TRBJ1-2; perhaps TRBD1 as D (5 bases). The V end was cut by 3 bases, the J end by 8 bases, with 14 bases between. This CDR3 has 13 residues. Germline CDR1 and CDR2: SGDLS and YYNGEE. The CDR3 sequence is CASSAPRAEGYTF. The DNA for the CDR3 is TGTGCCAGCAGCGCGCCCAGGGCGGAAGGCTACACCTTC.

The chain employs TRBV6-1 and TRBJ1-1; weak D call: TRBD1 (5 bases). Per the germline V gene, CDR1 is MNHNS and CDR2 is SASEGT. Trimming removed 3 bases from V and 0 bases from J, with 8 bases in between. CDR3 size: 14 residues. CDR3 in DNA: TGTGCCAGCAGTGATGACAGCTTGAACACTGAAGCTTTCTTT. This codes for CASSDDSLNTEAFF.

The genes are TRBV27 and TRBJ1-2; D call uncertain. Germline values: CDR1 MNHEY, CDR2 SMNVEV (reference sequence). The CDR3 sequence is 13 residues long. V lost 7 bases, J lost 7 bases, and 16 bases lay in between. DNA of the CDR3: TGTGCCAGCACCAATCGGGGTCTTAGTGGCTACACCTTC. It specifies CASTNRGLSGYTF.

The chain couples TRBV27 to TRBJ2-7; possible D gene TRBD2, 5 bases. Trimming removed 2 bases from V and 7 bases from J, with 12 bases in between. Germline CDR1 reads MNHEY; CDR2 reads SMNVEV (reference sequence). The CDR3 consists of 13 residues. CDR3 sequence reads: CASSLRFSGEQYF. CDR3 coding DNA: TGTGCCAGCAGTTTAAGGTTTTCGGGAGAGCAGTACTTC.

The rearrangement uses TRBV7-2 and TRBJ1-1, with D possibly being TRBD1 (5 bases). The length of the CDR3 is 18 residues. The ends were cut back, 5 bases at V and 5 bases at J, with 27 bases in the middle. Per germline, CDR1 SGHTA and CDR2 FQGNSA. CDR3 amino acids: CASSERFVGGLPRTEAFF. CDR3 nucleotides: TGTGCCAGCAGCGAGAGGTTTGTCGGGGGGTTACCCCGTACTGAAGCTTTCTTT.

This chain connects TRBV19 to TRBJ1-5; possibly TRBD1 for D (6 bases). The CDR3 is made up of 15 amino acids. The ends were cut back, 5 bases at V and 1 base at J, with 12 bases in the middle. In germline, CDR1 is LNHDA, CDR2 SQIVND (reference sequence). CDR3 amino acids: CASSLQGLSNQPQHF. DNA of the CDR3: TGTGCCAGTAGTCTACAGGGTTTGAGCAATCAGCCCCAGCATTTT.